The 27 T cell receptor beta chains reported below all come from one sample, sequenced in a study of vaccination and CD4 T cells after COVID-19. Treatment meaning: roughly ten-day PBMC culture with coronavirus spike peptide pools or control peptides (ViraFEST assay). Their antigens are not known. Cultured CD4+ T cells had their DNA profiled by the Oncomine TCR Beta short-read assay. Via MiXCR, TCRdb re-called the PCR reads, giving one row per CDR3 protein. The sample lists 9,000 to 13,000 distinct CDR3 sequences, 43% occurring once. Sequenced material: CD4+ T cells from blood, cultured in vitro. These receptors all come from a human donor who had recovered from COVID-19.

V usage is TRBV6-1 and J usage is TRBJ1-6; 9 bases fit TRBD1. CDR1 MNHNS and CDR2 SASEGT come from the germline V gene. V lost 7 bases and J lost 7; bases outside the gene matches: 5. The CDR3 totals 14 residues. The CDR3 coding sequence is TGTGCCAGCAACCCACAGGGGGCCAATTCACCCCTCCACTTT. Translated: CASNPQGANSPLHF.

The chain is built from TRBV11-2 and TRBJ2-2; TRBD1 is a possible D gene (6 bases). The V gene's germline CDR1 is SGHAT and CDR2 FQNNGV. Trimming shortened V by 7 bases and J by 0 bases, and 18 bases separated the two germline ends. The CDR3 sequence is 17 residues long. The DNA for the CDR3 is TGTGCCAGCACACGCCCCTGGACAGTCGCGAACACCGGGGAGCTGTTTTTT. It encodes CASTRPWTVANTGELFF.

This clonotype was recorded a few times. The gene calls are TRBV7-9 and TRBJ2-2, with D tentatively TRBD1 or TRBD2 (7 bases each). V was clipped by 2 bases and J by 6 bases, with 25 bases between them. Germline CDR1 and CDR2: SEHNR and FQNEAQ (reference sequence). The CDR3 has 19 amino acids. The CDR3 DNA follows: TGTGCCAGCAGCTTAAGAGCTCGGTCAGGGGGACTATGGGCCGGGGAGCTGTTTTTT. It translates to CASSLRARSGGLWAGELFF. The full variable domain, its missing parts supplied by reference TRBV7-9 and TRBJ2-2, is DTGVSQNPRHKITKRGQNVTFRCDPISEHNRLYWYRQTLGQGPEFLTYFQNEAQLEKSRLLSDRFSAERPKGSFSTLEIQRTEQGDSAMYLCASSLRARSGGLWAGELFFGEGSRLTVL.

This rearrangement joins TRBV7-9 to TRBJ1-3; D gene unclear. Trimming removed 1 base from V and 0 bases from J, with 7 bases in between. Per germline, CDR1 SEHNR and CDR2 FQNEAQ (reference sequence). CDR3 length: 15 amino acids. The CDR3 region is CASSLVRSSGNTIYF. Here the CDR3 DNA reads TGTGCCAGCAGCTTAGTCAGGAGCTCTGGAAACACCATATATTTT.

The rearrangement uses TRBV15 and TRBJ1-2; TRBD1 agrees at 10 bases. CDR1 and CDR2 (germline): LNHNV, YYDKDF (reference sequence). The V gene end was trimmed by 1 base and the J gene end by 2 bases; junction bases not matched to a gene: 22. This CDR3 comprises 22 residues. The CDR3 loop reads CATSRGGTGELIGNFLNYGYTF. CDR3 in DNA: TGTGCCACCAGCAGAGGGGGGACAGGGGAACTAATAGGGAATTTCTTGAACTATGGCTACACCTTC.

The CDR3 nucleotides are TGTGCCAGCAGCTTAGGTGTCAGGTTCGGCTATGGCTACACCTTC. It encodes CASSLGVRFGYGYTF. This sequence joins TRBV7-6 and TRBJ1-2; D uncertain. Germline V gene data show CDR1 as SGHVS and CDR2 as FNYEAQ. CDR3 length: 15 amino acids. The V gene lost 1 base and the J gene lost 4 bases, with 13 bases spanning the gap.

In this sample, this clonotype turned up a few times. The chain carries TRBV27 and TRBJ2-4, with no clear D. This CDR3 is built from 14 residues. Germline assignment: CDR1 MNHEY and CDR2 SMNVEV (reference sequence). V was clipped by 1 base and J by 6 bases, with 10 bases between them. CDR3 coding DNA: TGTGCCAGCAGTTTATTAGGAAAGGGAAACATTCAGTACTTC. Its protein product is CASSLLGKGNIQYF.

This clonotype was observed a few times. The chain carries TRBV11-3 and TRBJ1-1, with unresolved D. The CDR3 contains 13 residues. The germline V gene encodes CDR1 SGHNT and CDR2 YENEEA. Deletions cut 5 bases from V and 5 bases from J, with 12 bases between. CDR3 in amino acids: CASSPGSLTEAFF. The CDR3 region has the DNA TGTGCCAGCAGCCCGGGTAGTCTGACTGAAGCTTTCTTT.

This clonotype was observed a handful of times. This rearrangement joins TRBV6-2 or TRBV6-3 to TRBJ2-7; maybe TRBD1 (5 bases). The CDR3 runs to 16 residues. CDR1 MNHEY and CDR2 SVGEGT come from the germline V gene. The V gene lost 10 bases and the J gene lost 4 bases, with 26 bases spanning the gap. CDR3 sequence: CATYRPGNPLQYEQYF. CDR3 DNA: TGTGCCACCTATAGGCCAGGGAACCCACTTCAATACGAGCAGTACTTC.

CDR3 sequence: CASSPDRTRNTEAFF. DNA for the CDR3: TGTGCCAGCTCACCGGATAGAACTAGGAACACTGAAGCTTTCTTT. The chain links TRBV18 to TRBJ1-1; D is unresolved. The CDR3 extends over 15 amino acids. Trimming shortened V by 3 bases and J by 1 base, and 12 bases separated the two germline ends. Germline V lookup: CDR1 KGHSH, CDR2 LQKENI.

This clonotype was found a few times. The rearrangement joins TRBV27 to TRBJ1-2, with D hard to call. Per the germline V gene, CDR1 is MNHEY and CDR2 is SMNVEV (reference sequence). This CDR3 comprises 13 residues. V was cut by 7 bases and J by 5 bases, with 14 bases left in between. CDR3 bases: TGTGCCAGCACGCAACGGGGTGCGTATGGCTACACCTTC. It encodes CASTQRGAYGYTF.

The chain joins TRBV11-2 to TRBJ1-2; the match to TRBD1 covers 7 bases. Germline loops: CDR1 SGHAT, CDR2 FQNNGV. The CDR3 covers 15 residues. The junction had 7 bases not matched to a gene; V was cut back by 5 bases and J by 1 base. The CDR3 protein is CASSASTGSNYGYTF. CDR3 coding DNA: TGTGCCAGCAGCGCTTCGACAGGGAGTAACTATGGCTACACCTTC.

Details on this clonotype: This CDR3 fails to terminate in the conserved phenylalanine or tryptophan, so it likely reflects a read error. This CDR3 is CASSLRQDTEAFL. The CDR3 nucleotides are TGTGCCAGCAGCTTAAGACAAGATACTGAAGCTTTCTTA. The chain links TRBV7-9 to TRBJ1-1; D is undetermined. CDR1 and CDR2 from the germline V gene are SEHNR and FQNEAQ (reference sequence). With 2 bases removed from V and 5 bases from J, the gap between germline ends came to 9 bases. The CDR3 sequence is 13 residues long.

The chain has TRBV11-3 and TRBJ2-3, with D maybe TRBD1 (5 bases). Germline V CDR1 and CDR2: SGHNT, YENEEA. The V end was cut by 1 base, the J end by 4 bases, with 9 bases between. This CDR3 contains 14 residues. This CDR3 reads CASSLAQGSDTQYF. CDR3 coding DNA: TGTGCCAGCAGCTTAGCGCAGGGATCAGATACGCAGTATTTT.

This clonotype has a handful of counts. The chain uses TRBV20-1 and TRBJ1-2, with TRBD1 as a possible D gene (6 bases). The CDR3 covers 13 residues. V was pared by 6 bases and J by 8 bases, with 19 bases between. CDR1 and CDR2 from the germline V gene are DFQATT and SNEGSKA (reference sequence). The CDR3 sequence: CSAPGDNSPGYTF. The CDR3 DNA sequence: TGCAGTGCCCCAGGGGATAATTCCCCCGGCTACACCTTC.

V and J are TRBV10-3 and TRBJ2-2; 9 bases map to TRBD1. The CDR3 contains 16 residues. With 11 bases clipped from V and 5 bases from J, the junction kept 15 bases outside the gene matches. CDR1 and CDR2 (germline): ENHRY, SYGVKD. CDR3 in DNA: TGTGCCGTCCAACGTACAGGGGGCCAGCCGACCGGGGAGCTGTTTTTT. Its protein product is CAVQRTGGQPTGELFF.

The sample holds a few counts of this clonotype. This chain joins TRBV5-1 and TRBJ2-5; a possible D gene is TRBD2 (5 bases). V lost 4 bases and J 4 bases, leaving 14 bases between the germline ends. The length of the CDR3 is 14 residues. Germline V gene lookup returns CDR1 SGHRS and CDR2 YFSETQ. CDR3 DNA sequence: TGCGCCAGCAGCGGCCCCCGGGGAAGAGAGACCCAGTACTTC. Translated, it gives CASSGPRGRETQYF.

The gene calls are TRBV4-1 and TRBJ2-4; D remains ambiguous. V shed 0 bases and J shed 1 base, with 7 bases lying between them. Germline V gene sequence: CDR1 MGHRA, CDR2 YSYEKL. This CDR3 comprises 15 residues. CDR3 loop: CASSQDDGAKNIQYF. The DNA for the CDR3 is TGCGCCAGCAGCCAAGACGACGGGGCCAAAAACATTCAGTACTTC.

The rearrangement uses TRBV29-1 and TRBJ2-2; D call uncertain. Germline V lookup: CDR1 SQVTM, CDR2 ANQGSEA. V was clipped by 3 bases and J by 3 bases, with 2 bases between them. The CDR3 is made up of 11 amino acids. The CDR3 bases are TGCAGCGTTGAGGACACCGGGGAGCTGTTTTTT. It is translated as CSVEDTGELFF.

CDR3 residues: CASSLSPPLGLRTSSYNEQFF. The CDR3 DNA reads as TGTGCCAGCAGCTTATCTCCCCCCCTGGGGCTAAGAACGAGCTCCTACAATGAGCAGTTCTTC. The chain employs TRBV7-6 and TRBJ2-1; D possibly corresponds to TRBD1 (5 bases). V dropped 2 bases and J dropped 0 bases, with 26 bases sitting between them. Germline CDR1 SGHVS, CDR2 FNYEAQ. This CDR3 spans 21 amino acids.

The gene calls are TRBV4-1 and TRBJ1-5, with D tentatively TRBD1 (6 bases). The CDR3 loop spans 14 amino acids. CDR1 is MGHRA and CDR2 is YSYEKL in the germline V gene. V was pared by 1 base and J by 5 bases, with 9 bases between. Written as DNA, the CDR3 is TGCGCCAGCAGCCAAGGAGGGACATATCAGCCCCAGCATTTT. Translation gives CASSQGGTYQPQHF.

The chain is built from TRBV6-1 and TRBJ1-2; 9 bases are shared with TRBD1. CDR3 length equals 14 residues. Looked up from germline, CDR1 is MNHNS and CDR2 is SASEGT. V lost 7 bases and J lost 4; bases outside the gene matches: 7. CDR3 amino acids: CASNIGTGPYGYTF. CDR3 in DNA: TGTGCCAGCAACATTGGGACAGGGCCCTATGGCTACACCTTC.

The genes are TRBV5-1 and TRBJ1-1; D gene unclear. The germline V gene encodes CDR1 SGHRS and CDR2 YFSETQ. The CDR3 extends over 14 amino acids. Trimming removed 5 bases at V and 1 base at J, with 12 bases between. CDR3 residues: CASRTGRANTEAFF. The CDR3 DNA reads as TGCGCCAGCAGAACCGGACGTGCGAACACTGAAGCTTTCTTT.

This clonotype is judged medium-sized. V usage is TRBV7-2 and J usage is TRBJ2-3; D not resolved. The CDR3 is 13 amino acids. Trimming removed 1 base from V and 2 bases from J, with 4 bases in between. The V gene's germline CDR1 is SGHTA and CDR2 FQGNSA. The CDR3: CASSLGATDTQYF. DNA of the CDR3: TGTGCCAGCAGCTTAGGAGCCACAGATACGCAGTATTTT.

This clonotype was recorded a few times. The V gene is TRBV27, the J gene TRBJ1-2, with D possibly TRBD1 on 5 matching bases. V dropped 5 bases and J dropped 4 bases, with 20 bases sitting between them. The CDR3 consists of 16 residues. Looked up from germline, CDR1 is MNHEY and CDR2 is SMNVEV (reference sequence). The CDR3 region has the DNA TGTGCCAGCAGTCAGAACGCCAGGGCGTCCAGCTATGGCTACACCTTC. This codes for CASSQNARASSYGYTF.

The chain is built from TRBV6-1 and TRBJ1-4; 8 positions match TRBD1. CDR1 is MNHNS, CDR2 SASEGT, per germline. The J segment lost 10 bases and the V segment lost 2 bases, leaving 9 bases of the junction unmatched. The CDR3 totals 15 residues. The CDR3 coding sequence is TGTGCCAGCAGTGAACTGCAGGGGGCGTTTGGAAAACTGTTTTTT. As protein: CASSELQGAFGKLFF.

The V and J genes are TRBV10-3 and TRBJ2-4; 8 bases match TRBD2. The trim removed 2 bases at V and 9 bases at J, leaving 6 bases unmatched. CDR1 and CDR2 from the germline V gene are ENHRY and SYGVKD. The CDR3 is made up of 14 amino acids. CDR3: CAISEPRSGGIQYF. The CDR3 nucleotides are TGTGCCATCAGTGAGCCTCGGAGCGGGGGCATTCAGTACTTC.